Presented here are 10 T cell receptor beta chains from one specimen sequenced in a study of T cells in Graves' hyperthyroidism and ophthalmopathy. Researchers amplified the TCR beta CDR3 regions from RNA transcripts. TCR CDR3 regions were first amplified by RT-PCR with HTBI primers. TCRdb analysed the multiplex PCR reads with MiXCR anew, one entry per CDR3 protein. In the table there are roughly 700,000 distinct CDR3 sequences, roughly a third of which are singletons. Sequencing input: blood. The receptors come from a middle-aged woman with Graves' hyperthyroidism.

At least ten counts were recorded for this clonotype. The chain uses TRBV10-3 and TRBJ1-1, with D maybe TRBD1 (5 bases). V lost 8 bases to trimming and J lost 4 bases, with 11 bases between them. The CDR3 extends over 12 amino acids. Per the germline V gene, CDR1 is ENHRY and CDR2 is SYGVKD. CDR3 sequence (DNA): TGTGCCATCCGCGCTGGGGGCACTGAAGCTTTCTTT. The encoded protein is CAIRAGGTEAFF.

The table lists this clonotype with many counts. This chain links TRBV29-1 with TRBJ1-3; TRBD1 matches at 9 bases. The CDR3 has 16 residues. Germline values: CDR1 SQVTM, CDR2 ANQGSEA. Germline trimming cut 7 bases from V and 1 base from J; bases unmatched to any gene: 11. The CDR3 coding sequence is TGCAGCGGGGAACGGACAGGGGAAGGATCTGGAAACACCATATATTTT. Its translation is CSGERTGEGSGNTIYF. Based on the CDR3 plus reference TRBV29-1 and TRBJ1-3, the full variable domain is SAVISQKPSRDICQRGTSLTIQCQVDSQVTMMFWYRQQPGQSLTLIATANQGSEATYESGFVIDKFPISRPNLTFSTLTVSNMSPEDSSIYLCSGERTGEGSGNTIYFGEGSWLTVV.

Many counts were recorded for this clonotype. This chain joins TRBV7-2 and TRBJ1-2, with 8 bases fitting TRBD1. V trimming: 5 bases; J trimming: 4 bases; junction bases outside the gene matches: 9. The CDR3 runs to 15 residues. Germline values: CDR1 SGHTA, CDR2 FQGNSA. DNA of the CDR3: TGTGCCAGCAGCCAAAGGACAGGGAGGCCCTATGGCTACACCTTC. Translating gives CASSQRTGRPYGYTF.

The chain uses TRBV6-2 or TRBV6-3 and TRBJ2-2; D perhaps matches TRBD1 (6 bases). This CDR3 has 15 amino acids. Deletions cut 7 bases from V and 2 bases from J, with 14 bases between. Germline V gives CDR1 MNHEY, CDR2 SVGEGT. CDR3 protein: CASTDPQGNTGELFF. The CDR3, as DNA: TGTGCCAGCACCGACCCACAGGGTAACACCGGGGAGCTGTTTTTT.

V and J are TRBV5-8 and TRBJ1-4, with 10 bases matching TRBD1. CDR3 length: 15 amino acids. V shed 4 bases, J shed 4 bases, and the junction held 4 bases outside the gene matches. Germline CDR1 and CDR2: SGHTS and YDEGEE. In nucleotides, the CDR3 is TGTGCCAGCAGCGCCGACAGGGGGCATAATGAAAAACTGTTTTTT. Amino acid sequence: CASSADRGHNEKLFF. The complete variable domain, with remaining parts taken from reference TRBV5-8 and TRBJ1-4, reads EAGVTQSPTHLIKTRGQQATLRCSPISGHTSVYWYQQALGLGLQFLLWYDEGEERNRGNFPPRFSGRQFPNYSSELNVNALELEDSALYLCASSADRGHNEKLFFGSGTQLSVL.

This clonotype was counted at least ten times. The genes are TRBV4-3 and TRBJ2-7; D is unclear. Germline loops: CDR1 LGHNA, CDR2 YSLEER. The length of the CDR3 is 13 residues. Trimming took off 0 bases at V and 3 bases at J, with 6 bases between the two ends. Here the CDR3 reads CASSQDVHYEQYF. CDR3 DNA: TGCGCCAGCAGCCAAGATGTACACTACGAGCAGTACTTC.

This clonotype was detected a few times. The V gene is TRBV19, the J gene TRBJ1-1, with 8 bases that match TRBD1. V gave up 3 bases and J gave up 7 bases; unmatched junction bases: 7. This CDR3 region has 14 residues. In germline, CDR1 is LNHDA, CDR2 SQIVND (reference sequence). The CDR3: CASSIQGAIVEAFF. The CDR3 nucleotides are TGTGCCAGTAGTATTCAGGGGGCTATCGTTGAAGCTTTCTTT.

This chain links TRBV6-2 or TRBV6-3 with TRBJ1-1, with D possibly being TRBD1 (5 bases). CDR3 size: 13 residues. V was trimmed by 0 bases and J by 13 bases, leaving 15 bases between them. CDR1 is MNHEY and CDR2 is SVGEGT in the germline V gene. In nucleotides, the CDR3 is TGTGCCAGCAGTTACTCCCCAGGGCGGAAGCTTTTCTTT. The encoded protein is CASSYSPGRKLFF.

This chain uses TRBV20-1 with TRBJ2-7; D is possibly TRBD2 (6 bases). Germline V gives CDR1 DFQATT, CDR2 SNEGSKA (reference sequence). The length of the CDR3 is 15 residues. The V gene lost 1 base and the J gene lost 3 bases, with 16 bases spanning the gap. The DNA for the CDR3 is TGCAGTGCTAGAGGTTCGGGAGTATACGTCTACGAGCAGTACTTC. Protein: CSARGSGVYVYEQYF.

This clonotype showed up many times. The rearrangement joins TRBV5-1 to TRBJ2-6, with D perhaps matching TRBD1 (5 bases). The CDR3 covers 15 residues. Germline assignment: CDR1 SGHRS and CDR2 YFSETQ. Trimming removed 5 bases at V and 0 bases at J, with 9 bases between. The CDR3 spells CASSPQASGANVLTF. The CDR3 bases are TGCGCCAGCAGTCCACAGGCCTCTGGGGCCAACGTCCTGACTTTC.